This entry describes one T cell receptor (beta chain). This record comes from a study of cytomegalovirus exposure and HLA in healthy donors. V dropped 7 bases and J dropped 0 bases, with 18 bases sitting between them. Germline values: CDR1 SQVTM, CDR2 ANQGSEA. This CDR3 is 15 amino acids long. PCR was performed using 60 Vbeta and 13 Jbeta primers. The repertoire was sequenced with immunoSEQ multiplex PCR; TCRdb's copy has only in-frame clones and lacks some. Of under 140,000 clones in the sample, about 80% are singletons; the top ten hold around 3.2%. The sequence was obtained from a woman aged 55 to 70 in good health and CMV-seropositive. Specimen: PBMCs. J is TRBJ1-1 and V is TRBV29-1; tentative D call: TRBD1 (6 bases). The CDR3 loop reads CSAGGGWGMNTEAFF. The CDR3 DNA follows: TGCAGCGCAGGTGGGGGCTGGGGGATGAACACTGAAGCTTTCTTT. Full variable domain (outside the CDR3, taken from reference TRBV29-1 and TRBJ1-1): SAVISQKPSRDICQRGTSLTIQCQVDSQVTMMFWYRQQPGQSLTLIATANQGSEATYESGFVIDKFPISRPNLTFSTLTVSNMSPEDSSIYLCSAGGGWGMNTEAFFGQGTRLTVV.